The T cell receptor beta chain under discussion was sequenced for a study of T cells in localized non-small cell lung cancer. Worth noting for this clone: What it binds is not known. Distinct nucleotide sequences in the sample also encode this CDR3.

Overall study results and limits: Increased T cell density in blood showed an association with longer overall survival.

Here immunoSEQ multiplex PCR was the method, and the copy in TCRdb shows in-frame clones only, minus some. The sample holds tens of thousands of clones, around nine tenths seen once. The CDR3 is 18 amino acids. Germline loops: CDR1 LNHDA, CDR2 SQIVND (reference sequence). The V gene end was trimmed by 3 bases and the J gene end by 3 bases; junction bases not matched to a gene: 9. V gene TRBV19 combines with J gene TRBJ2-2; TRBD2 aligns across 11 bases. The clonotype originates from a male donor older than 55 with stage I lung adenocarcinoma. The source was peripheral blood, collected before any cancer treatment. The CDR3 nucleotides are TGTGCCAGTAGTATTACTAGCGGGAGCGTTTTGTACACCGGGGAGCTGTTTTTT. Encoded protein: CASSITSGSVLYTGELFF.